A selection of T cell receptor beta chains follows, all from one sample in a study of identical twins. TCRdb fed the 5' RACE reads into MiXCR, producing one record per CDR3 protein. The sample has approximately 240,000 distinct CDR3 sequences, around 15% seen once. The sequenced material came from memory (CD45RO+) T cells sorted from blood. Every receptor here comes from a young woman in good health. CDR3s include the opening cysteine and the closing phenylalanine or tryptophan. Fields, in order: V gene, J gene, D gene, CDR3 protein. The D gene is left open where the match is weak.

V gene: TRBV18
J gene: TRBJ1-3
D gene: -
CDR3 protein: CASSQDSPGNTIYF

V gene: TRBV4-1
J gene: TRBJ2-7
D gene: -
CDR3 protein: CASSHSLRGDRQPYEQYF

V gene: TRBV24-1
J gene: TRBJ2-6
D gene: -
CDR3 protein: CATSPNGANVLTF

V gene: TRBV4-3
J gene: TRBJ2-7
D gene: TRBD1
CDR3 protein: CASSQRLWGQGDEQYF

V gene: TRBV7-2
J gene: TRBJ2-3
D gene: TRBD1
CDR3 protein: CASSPWTGGDTQYF

V gene: TRBV15
J gene: TRBJ2-5
D gene: TRBD1
CDR3 protein: CATSLRFQGAETQYF

V gene: TRBV20-1
J gene: TRBJ1-1
D gene: -
CDR3 protein: CSANRVAEAFF

V gene: TRBV3-1
J gene: TRBJ2-2
D gene: TRBD2
CDR3 protein: CASSQARLAGGPIGELFF

V gene: TRBV7-2
J gene: TRBJ2-1
D gene: -
CDR3 protein: CASSSYSSSYNEQFF

V gene: TRBV15
J gene: TRBJ2-7
D gene: -
CDR3 protein: CATSPRKGEQYF

V gene: TRBV20-1
J gene: TRBJ2-7
D gene: TRBD1
CDR3 protein: CSAKGQGIYEQYF

V gene: TRBV20-1
J gene: TRBJ2-5
D gene: TRBD2
CDR3 protein: CSALKRGADQETQYF

V gene: TRBV11-2
J gene: TRBJ2-3
D gene: TRBD2
CDR3 protein: CASSPTTSATVDTQYF

V gene: TRBV6-2/TRBV6-3
J gene: TRBJ2-1
D gene: TRBD2
CDR3 protein: CASSQPSSGRKGEQFF

V gene: TRBV20-1
J gene: TRBJ1-2
D gene: -
CDR3 protein: CSASRGEAGYTF

V gene: TRBV6-1
J gene: TRBJ2-1
D gene: -
CDR3 protein: CASWPAPRNEQFF

V gene: TRBV6-4
J gene: TRBJ1-1
D gene: -
CDR3 protein: CASRKGDNTEAFF

V gene: TRBV10-3
J gene: TRBJ2-3
D gene: -
CDR3 protein: CAISESRGGTDTQYF

V gene: TRBV30
J gene: TRBJ1-1
D gene: -
CDR3 protein: CACAGNMNTEAFF

V gene: TRBV5-1
J gene: TRBJ2-1
D gene: TRBD2
CDR3 protein: CASSKTSGGLNEQFF

V gene: TRBV18
J gene: TRBJ1-6
D gene: -
CDR3 protein: CASSPPYRDNSPLHF

V gene: TRBV5-5
J gene: TRBJ2-6
D gene: -
CDR3 protein: CASSLAVISSGANVLTF

V gene: TRBV20-1
J gene: TRBJ1-4
D gene: TRBD1
CDR3 protein: CSASRGDEKLFF

V gene: TRBV10-3
J gene: TRBJ1-3
D gene: TRBD1
CDR3 protein: CAISMGQGDTIYF

V gene: TRBV9
J gene: TRBJ2-7
D gene: TRBD2
CDR3 protein: CASSARVAGQTDEQYF

V gene: TRBV4-3
J gene: TRBJ1-4
D gene: TRBD1
CDR3 protein: CASSHAAGTGGEKLFF

V gene: TRBV20-1
J gene: TRBJ2-7
D gene: TRBD1
CDR3 protein: CSASRGGLGYEQYF

V gene: TRBV5-4
J gene: TRBJ2-1
D gene: TRBD1
CDR3 protein: CASSLRDREYNEQFF

V gene: TRBV7-9
J gene: TRBJ2-1
D gene: TRBD2
CDR3 protein: CASSPARSGGYNEQFF

V gene: TRBV6-5
J gene: TRBJ1-6
D gene: TRBD1
CDR3 protein: CASVLRGQGSSPLHF

V gene: TRBV24-1
J gene: TRBJ2-1
D gene: -
CDR3 protein: CATCAGGAAYEQFF

V gene: TRBV4-3
J gene: TRBJ2-7
D gene: -
CDR3 protein: CASSHTLTYEQYF

V gene: TRBV3-1
J gene: TRBJ2-1
D gene: TRBD2
CDR3 protein: CASSQLTSGGADEQFF

V gene: TRBV20-1
J gene: TRBJ2-7
D gene: TRBD1
CDR3 protein: CSARVIETGTDYEQYF

V gene: TRBV27
J gene: TRBJ1-5
D gene: -
CDR3 protein: CASSLLGQPQHF

V gene: TRBV2
J gene: TRBJ1-2
D gene: TRBD1
CDR3 protein: CASSGTGINGYTF

V gene: TRBV18
J gene: TRBJ2-3
D gene: -
CDR3 protein: CASSPRGLELISTDTQYF

V gene: TRBV7-8
J gene: TRBJ1-5
D gene: -
CDR3 protein: CASSLEFGGPQHF

V gene: TRBV15
J gene: TRBJ1-4
D gene: TRBD1
CDR3 protein: CATSRGTGTGNEKLFF

V gene: TRBV20-1
J gene: TRBJ2-5
D gene: TRBD2
CDR3 protein: CSAPQLAGAGETQYF

V gene: TRBV7-2
J gene: TRBJ2-5
D gene: -
CDR3 protein: CASSLYRGAPQETQYF

V gene: TRBV30
J gene: TRBJ2-5
D gene: TRBD1
CDR3 protein: CAWNLGQGKETQYF

V gene: TRBV11-2
J gene: TRBJ1-1
D gene: -
CDR3 protein: CASSPGQNTEAFF

V gene: TRBV19
J gene: TRBJ2-7
D gene: -
CDR3 protein: CASSPGTPLIYEQYF

V gene: TRBV20-1
J gene: TRBJ2-7
D gene: -
CDR3 protein: CSARDPSSYEQYF

V gene: TRBV7-3
J gene: TRBJ1-6
D gene: -
CDR3 protein: CASRRNGDNQSPLHF